These 19 T cell receptor beta chains share one sample of origin, sequenced in a study of blood T cell repertoires in COVID-19. Method: immunoSEQ multiplex PCR; TCRdb's copy keeps in-frame clones and lacks some. The table includes some 250,000 clones, about nine tenths detected once. Input material: PBMCs or T cells enriched from blood (not recorded which). The source is a human donor in a cohort exposed to, infected with or recovered from COVID-19 (not recorded which). The donor label of this sample is uncertain.

The genes are TRBV19 and TRBJ2-1, with D possibly matching TRBD2 (6 bases). V was trimmed by 5 bases and J by 7 bases, leaving 12 bases between them. The CDR3 is 13 amino acids. Looked up from germline, CDR1 is LNHDA and CDR2 is SQIVND (reference sequence). The CDR3 region is CASSRGSWNEQFF. The CDR3 nucleotides are TGTGCCAGTAGTCGGGGGTCGTGGAATGAGCAGTTCTTC. The full variable domain, in which reference TRBV19 and TRBJ2-1 provide the parts outside the CDR3, is DGGITQSPKYLFRKEGQNVTLSCEQNLNHDAMYWYRQDPGQGLRLIYYSQIVNDFQKGDIAEGYSVSREKKESFPLTVTSAQKNPTAFYLCASSRGSWNEQFFGPGTRLTVL.

The chain has TRBV11-3 and TRBJ2-3; TRBD1 might be the D (6 bases). Germline V gene sequence: CDR1 SGHNT, CDR2 YENEEA. This CDR3 has 15 amino acids. V lost 1 base to trimming and J lost 4 bases, with 12 bases between them. DNA for the CDR3: TGTGCCAGCAGCTTAGCTGGGGGCCCGGCAGATACGCAGTATTTT. This sequence encodes CASSLAGGPADTQYF.

J is TRBJ2-5 and V is TRBV7-3; 8 bases match TRBD1. Losses at the gene ends were 5 bases for V and 5 bases for J; bases not matched to a gene: 4. Germline values: CDR1 SGHTA, CDR2 FQGTGA. This CDR3 region has 13 residues. In nucleotides, the CDR3 is TGTGCCAGCAGCCCACAGGGGGGCGAGACCCAGTACTTC. Protein: CASSPQGGETQYF.

The CDR3 reads CASSKNPEHSDTQYF. Written as DNA, the CDR3 is TGTGCCAGCAGCAAAAACCCCGAGCATTCTGATACGCAGTATTTT. The chain combines TRBV4-2 with TRBJ2-3, with unresolved D. The CDR3 contains 15 residues. Trimming stripped 5 bases from V and 6 bases from J, with 18 bases between. CDR1 is LGHNA, CDR2 YNFKEQ, per germline.

In this sample, this clone turned up a few times. The DNA for the CDR3 is TGTGCCTGTCACCAGGGGAACACCATATATTTT. Translating gives CACHQGNTIYF. V usage is TRBV30 and J usage is TRBJ1-3, with D tentatively TRBD1 (6 bases). V was shortened by 6 bases and J by 7 bases, with 10 bases between the two germline ends. Germline CDR1 is GTSNPN and CDR2 is SVGIG (reference sequence). The CDR3 covers 11 residues.

In DNA, the CDR3 is TGTGCCTCCCGGGGGGGCCGCACCGGGGAGCTGTTTTTT. Protein: CASRGGRTGELFF. The gene calls are TRBV10-3 and TRBJ2-2; 8 nucleotides align to TRBD2. The CDR3 contains 13 residues. The V and J ends lost 11 bases and 4 bases, in that order; junction bases with no gene match: 6. Germline CDR1 and CDR2: ENHRY and SYGVKD.

The CDR3 spells CASSPTGTSGETQYF. Written as DNA, the CDR3 is TGTGCCAGCAGCCCAACCGGGACTAGCGGAGAGACCCAGTACTTC. The chain joins TRBV7-8 to TRBJ2-5; 11 bases fit TRBD2. V lost 5 bases to trimming and J lost 4 bases; unmatched junction nucleotides: 6. The CDR3 extends over 15 amino acids. CDR1 is SGHVS and CDR2 is FQNEAQ in the germline V gene.

The chain combines TRBV2 with TRBJ2-3; D is possibly TRBD1 (6 bases). Germline loops: CDR1 SNHLY, CDR2 FYNNEI. CDR3 length: 15 residues. Trimming cost V 0 bases and J 12 bases, with 19 bases left between them. CDR3 sequence (DNA): TGTGCCAGCAGTGAAGCGCTCGGGGACACTAGGCACCAGTATTTT. Protein product: CASSEALGDTRHQYF.

The genes are TRBV7-3 and TRBJ1-1, with 7 bases identical to TRBD1. CDR3 length: 13 amino acids. Losses at the gene ends were 2 bases for V and 5 bases for J; bases not matched to a gene: 2. Germline CDR1 and CDR2: SGHTA and FQGTGA. CDR3 bases: TGTGCCAGCAGCTTACAGGGGGAGACTGAAGCTTTCTTT. This encodes CASSLQGETEAFF.

The CDR3 sequence: CASSLSVGNTQYF. The DNA for the CDR3 is TGTGCCAGCAGCTTATCGGTCGGGAATACGCAGTATTTT. The chain carries TRBV7-3 and TRBJ2-3; D may be TRBD2 (5 bases). This CDR3 region has 13 residues. CDR1 and CDR2 (germline): SGHTA, FQGTGA. Trimming took 2 bases from V and 7 from J, leaving 10 bases between them. Drawing the rest from reference TRBV7-3 and TRBJ2-3, the complete variable domain is GAGVSQTPSNKVTEKGKYVELRCDPISGHTALYWYRQSLGQGPEFLIYFQGTGAADDSGLPNDRFFAVRPEGSVSTLKIQRTERGDSAVYLCASSLSVGNTQYFGPGTRLTVL.

The rearrangement links TRBV30 to TRBJ1-2; TRBD1 might be the D (6 bases). Per the germline V gene, CDR1 is GTSNPN and CDR2 is SVGIG (reference sequence). The CDR3 has 13 amino acids. V lost 6 bases to trimming and J lost 0 bases, with 11 bases between them. CDR3: CACKDSANYGYTF. The DNA for the CDR3 is TGTGCCTGTAAGGACAGCGCTAACTATGGCTACACCTTC.

The CDR3 coding sequence is TGTGCCAGCTCACCCGGCAGGGTGGGTGGAAACACCATATATTTT. Amino acids: CASSPGRVGGNTIYF. The rearrangement uses TRBV18 and TRBJ1-3, with D possibly matching TRBD1 (5 bases). Per the germline V gene, CDR1 is KGHSH and CDR2 is LQKENI. Trimming shortened V by 3 bases and J by 3 bases, and 12 bases separated the two germline ends. CDR3 length: 15 amino acids.

The V and J genes are TRBV7-9 and TRBJ2-1; D remains unclear. V gave up 5 bases and J gave up 13 bases, with 21 bases separating them. The CDR3 runs 14 residues. The germline CDR1 and CDR2 sequences are SEHNR and FQNEAQ (reference sequence). The CDR3 loop reads CASSPPGPPRHQFF. CDR3 coding DNA: TGTGCCAGCAGCCCCCCCGGCCCCCCGAGGCATCAGTTCTTC.

The V gene is TRBV5-1, the J gene TRBJ2-3; 15 bases fit TRBD2. Trimming removed 0 bases from V and 6 bases from J; junction bases left unmatched: 14. Germline CDR1 reads SGHRS; CDR2 reads YFSETQ. The length of the CDR3 is 20 residues. DNA of the CDR3: TGCGCCAGCAGCTTGGGGGCCGGGACTAGCGGGGGGCCTACACGTGATACGCAGTATTTT. Protein product: CASSLGAGTSGGPTRDTQYF. Full variable domain (rest looked up from reference TRBV5-1 and TRBJ2-3): KAGVTQTPRYLIKTRGQQVTLSCSPISGHRSVSWYQQTPGQGLQFLFEYFSETQRNKGNFPGRFSGRQFSNSRSEMNVSTLELGDSALYLCASSLGAGTSGGPTRDTQYFGPGTRLTVL.

V and J are TRBV5-6 and TRBJ2-2; D gene uncertain. The germline V and J ends were trimmed by 3 bases and 3 bases, with 15 bases remaining between them. This CDR3 is built from 16 residues. CDR1 and CDR2 (germline): SGHDT, YYEEEE. The CDR3 sequence is CASSSPSSRYTGELFF. CDR3 sequence (DNA): TGTGCCAGCAGCTCCCCTTCTTCTAGGTACACCGGGGAGCTGTTTTTT. The full variable domain, its missing parts supplied by reference TRBV5-6 and TRBJ2-2, is DAGVTQSPTHLIKTRGQQVTLRCSPKSGHDTVSWYQQALGQGPQFIFQYYEEEERQRGNFPDRFSGHQFPNYSSELNVNALLLGDSALYLCASSSPSSRYTGELFFGEGSRLTVL.

The chain joins TRBV1 to TRBJ2-7; TRBD2, the D gene given by the table, was not confirmed from the DNA. TRBV1 is a documented pseudogene. The CDR3 totals 13 residues. The CDR3 reads CTSSQPGASRQYF. CDR3 DNA sequence: TGCACCAGCAGCCAACCCGGAGCGAGTAGGCAGTACTTC.

The chain has TRBV19 and TRBJ2-3; 8 bases align to TRBD1. Germline lookup yields CDR1 LNHDA and CDR2 SQIVND (reference sequence). Germline trimming cut 5 bases from V and 0 bases from J; bases unmatched to any gene: 16. The CDR3 is 19 residues long. The CDR3 nucleotides are TGTGCCAGTAGTTACGGACAGGGCCGATGGGGTTCTAGCACAGATACGCAGTATTTT. Protein sequence: CASSYGQGRWGSSTDTQYF.

This sequence joins TRBV7-8 and TRBJ1-3, with 8 bases aligning to TRBD1. Germline CDR1 SGHVS, CDR2 FQNEAQ. After removal of 3 bases from V and 7 bases from J, the junction contained 8 bases not matched to a gene. The CDR3 runs to 15 residues. In DNA form, the CDR3 reads TGTGCCAGCAGCTTGGAACGGACAGGGAGGAACACCATATATTTT. This translates into CASSLERTGRNTIYF. Full variable domain (outside the CDR3, taken from reference TRBV7-8 and TRBJ1-3): GAGVSQSPRYKVAKRGQDVALRCDPISGHVSLFWYQQALGQGPEFLTYFQNEAQLDKSGLPSDRFFAERPEGSVSTLKIQRTQQEDSAVYLCASSLERTGRNTIYFGEGSWLTVV.

This clone was seen a single time. V gene TRBV2 combines with J gene TRBJ1-5; D might be TRBD1 (6 bases). Germline lookup yields CDR1 SNHLY and CDR2 FYNNEI. The CDR3 has 15 amino acids. V was trimmed by 2 bases and J by 2 bases, leaving 10 bases between them. CDR3 coding DNA: TGTGCCAGCAGTGAAAGCAGGGGAGGCAATCAGCCCCAGCATTTT. Amino acid sequence: CASSESRGGNQPQHF.